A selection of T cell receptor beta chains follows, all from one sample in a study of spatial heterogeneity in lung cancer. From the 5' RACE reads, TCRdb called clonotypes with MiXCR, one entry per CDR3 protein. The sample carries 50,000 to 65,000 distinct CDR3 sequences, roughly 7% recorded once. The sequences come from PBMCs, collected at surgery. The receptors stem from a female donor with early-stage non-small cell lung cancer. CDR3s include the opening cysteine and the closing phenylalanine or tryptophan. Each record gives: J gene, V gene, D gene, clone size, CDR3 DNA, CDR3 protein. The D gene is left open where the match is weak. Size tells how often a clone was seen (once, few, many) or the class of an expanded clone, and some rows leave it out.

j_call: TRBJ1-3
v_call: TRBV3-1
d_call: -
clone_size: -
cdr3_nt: TGTGCCAGCAGCCAAGCGCGGTCATCGGGAAACACCATATATTTT
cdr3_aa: CASSQARSSGNTIYF

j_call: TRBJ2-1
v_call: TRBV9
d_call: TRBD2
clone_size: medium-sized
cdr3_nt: TGTGCCAGCAACAGCGGGGCGTCCTACAATGAGCAGTTCTTC
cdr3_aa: CASNSGASYNEQFF

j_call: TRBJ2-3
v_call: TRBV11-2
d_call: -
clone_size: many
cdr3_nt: TGTGCCAGCAGCTTAGATCCCAGAACTCTTACAGATACGCAGTATTTT
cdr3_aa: CASSLDPRTLTDTQYF

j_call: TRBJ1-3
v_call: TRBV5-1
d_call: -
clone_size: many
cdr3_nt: TGCGCCAGCAGCTTGCAGTCCTCTGGAAACACCATATATTTT
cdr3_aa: CASSLQSSGNTIYF

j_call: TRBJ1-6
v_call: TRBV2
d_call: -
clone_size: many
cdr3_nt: TGTGCCAGCAGTACCCCGAGGGCCCTTAATTCACCCCTCCACTTT
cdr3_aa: CASSTPRALNSPLHF

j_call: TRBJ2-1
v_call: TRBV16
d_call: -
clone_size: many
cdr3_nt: TGTGCCAGCAGCCCAATCGTGGGTCTGGAGTTCTTC
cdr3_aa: CASSPIVGLEFF

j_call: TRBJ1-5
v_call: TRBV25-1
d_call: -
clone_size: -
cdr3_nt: TGTGCCAGCAGTGAAGGCAGGGCAAGTCCCAATCAGCCCCAGCATTTT
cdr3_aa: CASSEGRASPNQPQHF

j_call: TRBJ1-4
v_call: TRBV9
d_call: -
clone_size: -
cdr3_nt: TGTGCCAGCAGCAAAGGAGGGGAGGGAATTAATGAAAAACTGTTTTTT
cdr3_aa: CASSKGGEGINEKLFF

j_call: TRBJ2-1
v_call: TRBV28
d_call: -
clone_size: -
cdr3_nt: TGTGCCAGCAGGGTAGTAAGTGATTTTGATGAGCAGTTCTTC
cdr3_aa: CASRVVSDFDEQFF

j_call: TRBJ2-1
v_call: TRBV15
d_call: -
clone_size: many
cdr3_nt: TGTGCCACCAGCAGAGCCCAAACAGGGAGGCAGTTCTTC
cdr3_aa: CATSRAQTGRQFF

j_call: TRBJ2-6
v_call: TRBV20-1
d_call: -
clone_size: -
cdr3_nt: TGCAGTGCTAGTTTGGTCAACTCTGGGGCCAACGTCCTGACTTTC
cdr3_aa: CSASLVNSGANVLTF

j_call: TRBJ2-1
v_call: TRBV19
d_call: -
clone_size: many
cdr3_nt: TGTGCCAGCGCTGGGACAGCGATACGGGGGGCGGGTGAGCAGTTCTTC
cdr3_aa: CASAGTAIRGAGEQFF

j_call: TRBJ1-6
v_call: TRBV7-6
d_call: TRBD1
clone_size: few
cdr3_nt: TGTGCCAGCAGCCGCACCCCGGGACAGGGGGGGAGATCCCTCCACTTT
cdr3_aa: CASSRTPGQGGRSLHF

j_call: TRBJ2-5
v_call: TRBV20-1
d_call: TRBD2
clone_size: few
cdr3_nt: TGCAGTCTTCTTCCTAGCGGCCTACGGGCCCAGTACTTC
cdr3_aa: CSLLPSGLRAQYF

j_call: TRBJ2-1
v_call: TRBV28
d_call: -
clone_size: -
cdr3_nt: TGTGCCAGCAGTTTGTACGGTTTGCGAACCAATGAGCAGTTCTTC
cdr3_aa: CASSLYGLRTNEQFF

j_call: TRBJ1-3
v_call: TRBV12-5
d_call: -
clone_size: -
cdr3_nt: TGTGCTAGTGGTTTGCAGGGTAGTAACACCATATATTTT
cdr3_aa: CASGLQGSNTIYF

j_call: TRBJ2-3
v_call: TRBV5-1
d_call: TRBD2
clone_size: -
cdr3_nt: TGCGCCAGCAGCGACTTAGCGGGGGGCACAGATACGCAGTATTTT
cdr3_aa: CASSDLAGGTDTQYF

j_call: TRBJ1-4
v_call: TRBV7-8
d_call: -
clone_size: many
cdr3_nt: TGTGCCAGCAGCTTAGCTGGGGTGAGCGAAAAACTGTTTTTT
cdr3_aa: CASSLAGVSEKLFF

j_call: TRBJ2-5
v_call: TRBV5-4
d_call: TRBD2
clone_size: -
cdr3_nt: TGTGCCAGCAGCTCCGTAGCGGGCGGGGGAGAGACCCAGTACTTC
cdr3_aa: CASSSVAGGGETQYF

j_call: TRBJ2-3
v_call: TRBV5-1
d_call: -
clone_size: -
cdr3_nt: TGCGCCAGCAGCTGGGGGGCGGATACGCAGTATTTT
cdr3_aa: CASSWGADTQYF

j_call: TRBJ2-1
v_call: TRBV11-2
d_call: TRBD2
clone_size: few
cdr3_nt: TGTGCCAGCAGCCCGAGGACTTATGGCGGGGGGGCGGGTTCCTACAATGAGCAGTTCTTC
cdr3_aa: CASSPRTYGGGAGSYNEQFF

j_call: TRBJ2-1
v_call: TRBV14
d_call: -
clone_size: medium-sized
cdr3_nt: TGTGCCAGCAGCCAAGTCCGATACAATGAGCAGTTCTTC
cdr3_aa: CASSQVRYNEQFF

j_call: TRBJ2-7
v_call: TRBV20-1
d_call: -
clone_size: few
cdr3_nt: TGCAGTGCTAGCGGACCATCCTACGAGCAGTACTTC
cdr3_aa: CSASGPSYEQYF

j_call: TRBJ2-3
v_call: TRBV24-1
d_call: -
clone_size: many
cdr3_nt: TGTGCCACCAGTGAAGGACCCACAGATACGCAGTATTTT
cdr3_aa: CATSEGPTDTQYF

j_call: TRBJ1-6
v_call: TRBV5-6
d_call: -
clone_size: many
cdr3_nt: TGTGCCAGCAGCTTGGCGGCGAATTCACCCCTCCACTTT
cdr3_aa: CASSLAANSPLHF

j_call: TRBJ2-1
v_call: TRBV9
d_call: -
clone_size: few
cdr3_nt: TGTGCCAGCAGCGTGCGAGGGGACTCCTACAATGAGCAGTTCTTC
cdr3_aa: CASSVRGDSYNEQFF

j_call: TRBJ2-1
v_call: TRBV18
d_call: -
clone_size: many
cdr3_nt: TGTGCCAGCTCACAGGTGGGGCTACGTGAGCAGTTCTTC
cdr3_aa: CASSQVGLREQFF

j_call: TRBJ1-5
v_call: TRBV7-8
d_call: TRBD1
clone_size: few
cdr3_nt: TGTGCCAGCAGCTTAGGGGACAGGGTTCGCCATAGCAATCAGCCCCAGCATTTT
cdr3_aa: CASSLGDRVRHSNQPQHF

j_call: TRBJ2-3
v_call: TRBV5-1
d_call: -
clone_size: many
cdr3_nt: TGCGCCAGCAAGGAAGGGGGGCCCACAGATACGCAGTATTTT
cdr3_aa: CASKEGGPTDTQYF

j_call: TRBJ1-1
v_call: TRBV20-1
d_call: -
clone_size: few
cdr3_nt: TGCAGTGCTAGAAGGGCGGGCCCGAACACTGAAGCTTTCTTT
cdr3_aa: CSARRAGPNTEAFF